The sequence of this T cell receptor (beta chain) was determined in a study of identifying expanded T cells in peripheral blood. TCRdb keeps only in-frame clones here, not all; method: immunoSEQ multiplex PCR. Here the sample spans about 94,000 clones, nearly 90% being singletons. Input material: blood. This TCR derives from a person between 18 and 69 years old in good health.

The CDR3 region has the DNA TGTGCCAGCAGTCTAGGGACAGACTATGGCTACACCTTC. It encodes CASSLGTDYGYTF. The chain joins TRBV7-3 to TRBJ1-2, with 7 bases that match TRBD1. Trimming at V came to 6 bases and at J to 3 bases, leaving 4 bases not matched to a gene. CDR1 is SGHTA, CDR2 FQGTGA, per germline. This CDR3 region has 13 residues.